Below are 28 T cell receptor beta chains sequenced from a single sample in a study of vaccination effects on CD4 cells after COVID-19 (dated by TCRdb to the early 2020s). Library generation was performed with the immunoSEQ multiplex PCR assay. TCRdb provides this immuneACCESS table in a form limited to in-frame rearrangements. Some clones are lacking; in checked studies, under half of them reflect an unresolved V gene, and why the rest are absent is not known. The sample table contains about 81,000 clones; only one count was recorded for roughly 80% of them. The ten largest account for more than 1% of the sample. Antigen specificity for these receptors is unknown. In the ViraFEST assay, PBMC were stimulated with viral peptide pools, and TCR sequencing was then used to find antigen-specific CD4+ T cell clonotypes based on their expansion. After less than 13 days of culture, CD4+ T cells were isolated with the EasySep CD4+ T cell isolation kit. Two doses of either the BNT162b2 or the mRNA-1273 mRNA SARS-CoV-2 vaccine were administered to participants.

The material sequenced was CD4+ T cells from PBMCs cultured with HCoV-OC43 spike peptides, taken after COVID-19 vaccination. The cell subset or site label corresponds to: HCoV-OC43 spike overlapping peptide pool stimulation. The receptor set was obtained from a human donor who received a COVID-19 vaccine.

CDR3 DNA sequence: TGTGCCAGCAGAAGGAGGGGCGAGAACACCGGGGAGCTGTTTTTT. It is translated as CASRRRGENTGELFF. This rearrangement joins TRBV3-1 (or the pseudogene TRBV3-2) to TRBJ2-2; maybe TRBD2 (6 bases). Germline V gives CDR1 LGHDT, CDR2 YNNKEL (reference sequence). This CDR3 has 15 residues. V was shortened by 6 bases and J by 1 base, with 12 bases between the two germline ends.

The chain is built from TRBV23-1 and TRBJ2-7; unclear D gene. TRBV23-1 has ORF status, its function being uncertain. The CDR3 spans 19 residues. Trimming left V 0 bases short and J 0 bases short, with 21 bases between. The CDR3 coding sequence is TGCGCCAGCAGTCAATCGGCCCACGTCCCTACGCTCCTCTCCTACGAGCAGTACGTC. Protein product: CASSQSAHVPTLLSYEQYV.

The V call is TRBV7-8, the J call TRBJ2-3; 8 bases match TRBD2. Germline loops: CDR1 SGHVS, CDR2 FQNEAQ. The CDR3 totals 15 residues. The junction had 5 bases not matched to a gene; V was cut back by 4 bases and J by 2 bases. The CDR3 loop reads CASSWLAGTTDTQYF. In DNA form, the CDR3 reads TGTGCCAGCAGCTGGTTAGCGGGGACCACAGATACGCAGTATTTT.

V is TRBV28 and J is TRBJ2-5; D gene uncertain. This CDR3 contains 13 residues. Germline V gene data show CDR1 as MDHEN and CDR2 as SYDVKM. Trimming stripped 3 bases from V and 3 bases from J, with 8 bases between. The CDR3 loop reads CASSFYMEETQYF. Written as DNA, the CDR3 is TGTGCCAGCAGTTTTTATATGGAAGAGACCCAGTACTTC.

This chain uses TRBV7-8 with TRBJ2-6; D is perhaps TRBD1 or TRBD2 (5 bases each). V dropped 4 bases and J dropped 1 base, with 8 bases sitting between them. The CDR3 is 15 residues long. Looked up from germline, CDR1 is SGHVS and CDR2 is FQNEAQ. The CDR3 bases are TGTGCCAGCAGCTCAGGGAGTTCTGGGGCCAACGTCCTGACTTTC. Protein product: CASSSGSSGANVLTF. Combining the CDR3 with reference TRBV7-8 and TRBJ2-6 gives the whole variable domain GAGVSQSPRYKVAKRGQDVALRCDPISGHVSLFWYQQALGQGPEFLTYFQNEAQLDKSGLPSDRFFAERPEGSVSTLKIQRTQQEDSAVYLCASSSGSSGANVLTFGAGSRLTVL.

This chain uses TRBV7-9 with TRBJ1-6; 9 bases agree with TRBD1. V lost 6 bases to trimming and J lost 7 bases; unmatched junction nucleotides: 10. There are 16 residues in the CDR3. In germline, CDR1 is SEHNR, CDR2 FQNEAQ (reference sequence). CDR3 sequence: CASSPETGGPNSPLHF. The CDR3 nucleotides read TGTGCCAGCAGTCCCGAGACAGGGGGACCGAATTCACCCCTCCACTTT.

This clone was seen just once. The genes are TRBV14 and TRBJ1-4; perhaps TRBD1 as D (5 bases). CDR1 and CDR2 from the germline V gene are SGHDN and FVKESK. V lost 3 bases to trimming and J lost 7 bases, with 18 bases between them. The CDR3 spans 16 residues. The CDR3 DNA reads as TGTGCCAGCAGCCACATGGCCACAGGAATTAGTGAAAAACTGTTTTTT. Translated: CASSHMATGISEKLFF.

This sequence joins TRBV5-6 and TRBJ2-2; perhaps TRBD1 as D (5 bases). Germline V gene data show CDR1 as SGHDT and CDR2 as YYEEEE. The length of the CDR3 is 14 residues. The V end was cut by 4 bases, the J end by 2 bases, with 9 bases between. CDR3 sequence: CASSRQLNTGELFF. The CDR3 DNA follows: TGTGCCAGCAGCAGACAGTTAAACACCGGGGAGCTGTTTTTT.

V and J are TRBV2 and TRBJ1-4, with D unresolved. V lost 2 bases and J 2 bases, leaving 21 bases between the germline ends. CDR1 and CDR2 from the germline V gene are SNHLY and FYNNEI. This CDR3 has 19 amino acids. The CDR3 DNA reads as TGTGCCAGCAGTGAATCGGTAGGAGTGAACTACGCTACTAATGAAAAACTGTTTTTT. It encodes CASSESVGVNYATNEKLFF.

CDR3 amino acids: CATSDPSGVVYNEQFF. The DNA of the CDR3 is TGTGCCACCAGTGATCCTTCAGGGGTGGTCTACAATGAGCAGTTCTTC. The chain uses TRBV24-1 and TRBJ2-1; possible D gene TRBD1, 6 bases. The CDR3 runs 16 residues. The V and J ends lost 3 bases and 3 bases respectively, with 14 bases between them. Per the germline V gene, CDR1 is KGHDR and CDR2 is SFDVKD.

V usage is TRBV9 and J usage is TRBJ2-5; 7 positions match TRBD1. This CDR3 contains 14 residues. Trimming removed 4 bases from V and 8 bases from J; junction bases left unmatched: 11. Germline V lookup: CDR1 SGDLS, CDR2 YYNGEE. The CDR3 loop is CASSSRTGVDTQYF. The DNA of the CDR3 is TGTGCCAGCAGCTCCCGGACAGGAGTTGACACCCAGTACTTC. The full variable domain, rest sourced from reference TRBV9 and TRBJ2-5, is DSGVTQTPKHLITATGQRVTLRCSPRSGDLSVYWYQQSLDQGLQFLIQYYNGEERAKGNILERFSAQQFPDLHSELNLSSLELGDSALYFCASSSRTGVDTQYFGPGTRLLVL.

Here the CDR3 reads CASSYPARSGETQYF. The CDR3 coding sequence is TGCGCCAGCAGCTATCCCGCAAGGAGCGGGGAGACCCAGTACTTC. The V and J genes are TRBV4-1 and TRBJ2-5; D may be TRBD2 (6 bases). The V end lost 5 bases, the J end lost 5 bases, and 18 bases lay between the germline ends. Germline V CDR1 and CDR2: MGHRA, YSYEKL. The CDR3 extends over 15 amino acids.

The CDR3 is CASRPASTDTQYF. The CDR3 coding sequence is TGTGCCAGCAGGCCGGCGAGCACAGATACGCAGTATTTT. This chain uses TRBV12-3 or TRBV12-4 with TRBJ2-3; D is unclear. With 6 bases removed from V and 0 bases from J, the gap between germline ends came to 7 bases. This CDR3 is 13 amino acids long.

This chain connects TRBV10-2 to TRBJ1-1, with a possible D match to TRBD1 (5 bases). The CDR3 contains 14 residues. V was clipped by 8 bases and J by 0 bases, with 13 bases between them. The germline gives CDR1 WSHSY, CDR2 SAAADI. CDR3 sequence (DNA): TGCGCCAGCCCCGAGAGGGGACTGAACACTGAAGCTTTCTTT. Translating gives CASPERGLNTEAFF.

The rearrangement joins TRBV5-1 to TRBJ1-2; D uncertain. V shed 1 base and J shed 2 bases, with 12 bases lying between them. This CDR3 is built from 15 residues. Germline assignment: CDR1 SGHRS and CDR2 YFSETQ. The CDR3 region is CASSLFPAINYGYTF. In DNA form, the CDR3 reads TGCGCCAGCAGCTTGTTCCCAGCCATCAACTATGGCTACACCTTC.

The chain has TRBV6-5 and TRBJ2-5; 9 bases are a match to TRBD2. Trimming took 5 bases from V and 5 from J; bases not matched to a gene: 9. The CDR3 is 15 residues long. CDR1 MNHEY and CDR2 SVGAGI come from the germline V gene. The CDR3 bases are TGTGCCAGCAGTCTGCAGCGGGGGGCCGGGGAGACCCAGTACTTC. Amino acid sequence: CASSLQRGAGETQYF.

The chain joins TRBV7-8 to TRBJ1-2; 8 bases map to TRBD1. Trimming at V came to 5 bases and at J to 5 bases, leaving 10 bases not matched to a gene. Germline V gene data show CDR1 as SGHVS and CDR2 as FQNEAQ. The CDR3 extends over 15 amino acids. The CDR3 DNA sequence: TGTGCCAGCAGCGCCGGGACAGGTCTTCGGTATGGCTACACCTTC. Its translation is CASSAGTGLRYGYTF. The variable domain in full, with the rest retrieved from reference TRBV7-8 and TRBJ1-2, is GAGVSQSPRYKVAKRGQDVALRCDPISGHVSLFWYQQALGQGPEFLTYFQNEAQLDKSGLPSDRFFAERPEGSVSTLKIQRTQQEDSAVYLCASSAGTGLRYGYTFGSGTRLTVV.

The chain carries TRBV29-1 and TRBJ2-3; 7 bases align to TRBD1. Losses at the gene ends were 3 bases for V and 0 bases for J; bases not matched to a gene: 3. Germline-derived CDR1 and CDR2 are SQVTM and ANQGSEA. CDR3 length: 14 residues. The CDR3 coding sequence is TGCAGCGTTGACGAGGGGGCGAGCACAGATACGCAGTATTTT. This codes for CSVDEGASTDTQYF.

Written as DNA, the CDR3 is TGTGCCACCAGTGATTTGGGACCAGACCTCTACAATGAGCAGTTCTTC. This gives the protein CATSDLGPDLYNEQFF. The chain recombines TRBV24-1 with TRBJ2-1, with D hard to call. This CDR3 is built from 16 residues. V was shortened by 0 bases and J by 3 bases, with 11 bases between the two germline ends. Germline V gene lookup returns CDR1 KGHDR and CDR2 SFDVKD.

A single count supports this clone. The chain joins TRBV5-1 to TRBJ2-7; 9 bases map to TRBD1. Germline CDR1 SGHRS, CDR2 YFSETQ. The CDR3 has 18 residues. V lost 4 bases and J lost 4; bases outside the gene matches: 18. The DNA of the CDR3 is TGCGCCAGCAGCCCGACCGCCGTTCCGGGACAGGGTCGGTACGAGCAGTACGTC. The encoded protein is CASSPTAVPGQGRYEQYV.

The chain combines TRBV2 with TRBJ2-2, with 10 bases identical to TRBD1. The V gene's germline CDR1 is SNHLY and CDR2 FYNNEI. The CDR3 sequence is 16 residues long. V lost 4 bases, J lost 2 bases, and 4 bases stayed unmatched. CDR3 protein: CASSARQGANTGELFF. The CDR3 nucleotides read TGTGCCAGCAGTGCCCGACAGGGGGCTAACACCGGGGAGCTGTTTTTT.

This clone was detected a few times. The J gene is TRBJ1-4, the V gene TRBV5-4; 7 nucleotides align to TRBD1. This CDR3 comprises 14 residues. The trim removed 2 bases at V and 8 bases at J, leaving 6 bases unmatched. In germline, CDR1 is SGHNT, CDR2 YYREEE (reference sequence). The CDR3 DNA reads as TGTGCCAGCAGCTTCGGAGGGGGCCGGGAAAAACTGTTTTTT. This sequence encodes CASSFGGGREKLFF.

The chain recombines TRBV6-5 with TRBJ2-7; TRBD1 or TRBD2 may be the D gene (5 bases each). The V gene lost 7 bases and the J gene lost 5 bases, with 18 bases spanning the gap. This CDR3 has 14 amino acids. From germline, CDR1 is MNHEY and CDR2 SVGAGI. In nucleotides, the CDR3 is TGTGCCAGCACCCTGCAGGGAAGGAGGAACGAGCAGTACGTC. It translates to CASTLQGRRNEQYV.

The count of this clone is one. The rearrangement uses TRBV24-1 and TRBJ2-2; 7 bases map to TRBD2. Germline lookup yields CDR1 KGHDR and CDR2 SFDVKD. V shed 3 bases and J 1 base; nucleotides not matched to a gene: 4. The CDR3 sequence is 16 residues long. The CDR3: CATSDPSGVNTGELFF. The DNA of the CDR3 is TGTGCCACCAGTGATCCAAGCGGGGTGAACACCGGGGAGCTGTTTTTT.

The chain combines TRBV5-1 with TRBJ2-5; no reliable D call. V was clipped by 3 bases and J by 4 bases, with 13 bases between them. Germline CDR1 SGHRS, CDR2 YFSETQ. The CDR3 runs to 14 residues. As DNA, the CDR3 is TGCGCCAGCAGCTACTCAGGCTTTGGAGAGACCCAGTACTTC. Translated: CASSYSGFGETQYF. The entire variable domain, with the rest obtained from reference TRBV5-1 and TRBJ2-5, is as follows: KAGVTQTPRYLIKTRGQQVTLSCSPISGHRSVSWYQQTPGQGLQFLFEYFSETQRNKGNFPGRFSGRQFSNSRSEMNVSTLELGDSALYLCASSYSGFGETQYFGPGTRLLVL.

Details on this clone: The germline gene is not matched at one end of the junction; a read error may be the cause. The chain couples TRBV2 to TRBJ1-2; D uncertain. Germline-derived CDR1 and CDR2 are SNHLY and FYNNEI. The CDR3 is made up of 12 amino acids. The CDR3: CASSEVWTPPSF. The CDR3 bases are TGTGCCAGCAGTGAAGTTTGGACCCCTCCTTCCTTC.

The CDR3 protein is CASSPFRENTGELFF. CDR3 nucleotides: TGCGCCAGCAGCCCGTTTCGGGAGAACACCGGGGAGCTGTTTTTT. The chain couples TRBV4-3 to TRBJ2-2, with D possibly matching TRBD2 (5 bases). This CDR3 is 15 amino acids long. The V and J ends lost 4 bases and 1 base respectively, with 10 bases between them. The germline V gene encodes CDR1 LGHNA and CDR2 YSLEER.

The gene calls are TRBV10-3 and TRBJ1-1, with 10 bases matching TRBD1. Germline CDR1 reads ENHRY; CDR2 reads SYGVKD. The CDR3 is 15 amino acids. V was clipped by 2 bases and J by 6 bases; unmatched bases: 6. The CDR3 loop reads CAISERGTGDSEAFF. Written as DNA, the CDR3 is TGTGCCATCAGTGAGCGCGGGACAGGGGATTCTGAAGCTTTCTTT.